Below are 13 T cell receptor beta chains sequenced from a single sample in a study of radiotherapy plus CTLA-4 blockade in lung cancer (dated by TCRdb to between 2018 and 2020). The library was produced with the immunoSEQ multiplex PCR assay. TCRdb holds this immuneACCESS table with in-frame rearrangements only. Some clones are missing; in checked studies, unresolved V genes explain under half, and the rest has no known cause. The sample yields tens of thousands of clones; 65% to 80% were counted once. Jointly, the top ten make up approximately 8.3% of the sample. Sequenced material: peripheral blood, taken from a patient treated with radiotherapy plus ipilimumab. Every receptor here comes from a human donor with non-small cell lung cancer who had stable disease on radiotherapy plus ipilimumab.

The chain joins TRBV30 to TRBJ1-1, with D possibly being TRBD1 (5 bases). CDR1 and CDR2 (germline): GTSNPN, SVGIG (reference sequence). The CDR3 is 15 residues long. Trimming took off 4 bases at V and 4 bases at J, with 19 bases between the two ends. The CDR3 DNA follows: TGTGCCTGGAAGGGTTGGAGGGGCGCCGGCACTGAAGCTTTCTTT. It translates to CAWKGWRGAGTEAFF.

The chain uses TRBV5-1 and TRBJ1-1, with TRBD1 matching 8 bases. The V gene end was trimmed by 4 bases and the J gene end by 1 base; junction bases not matched to a gene: 6. Germline loops: CDR1 SGHRS, CDR2 YFSETQ. CDR3 length equals 15 residues. CDR3 DNA: TGCGCCAGCAGCCCGACAGGGGTCGGGAACACTGAAGCTTTCTTT. Its protein is CASSPTGVGNTEAFF.

This clone was counted only a few times. The V and J genes are TRBV6-5 and TRBJ1-2; possible D gene TRBD1, 6 bases. CDR3 size: 15 residues. The V and J ends lost 4 bases and 1 base respectively, with 13 bases between them. The germline V gene has CDR1 MNHEY and CDR2 SVGAGI. Here the CDR3 reads CASSLDRTDNYGYTF. The CDR3, as DNA: TGTGCCAGCAGTTTAGACAGGACCGATAACTATGGCTACACCTTC.

The V gene is TRBV7-2, the J gene TRBJ2-3; 7 nucleotides agree with TRBD2. V was clipped by 6 bases and J by 5 bases; unmatched bases: 14. The CDR3 spans 16 residues. Germline V lookup: CDR1 SGHTA, CDR2 FQGNSA. This CDR3 is CASSTTRVAGQDTQYF. The CDR3 DNA reads TGTGCCAGCAGTACAACGAGGGTAGCGGGCCAAGATACGCAGTATTTT. Based on the CDR3 plus reference TRBV7-2 and TRBJ2-3, the full variable domain is GAGVSQSPSNKVTEKGKDVELRCDPISGHTALYWYRQSLGQGLEFLIYFQGNSAPDKSGLPSDRFSAERTGGSVSTLTIQRTQQEDSAVYLCASSTTRVAGQDTQYFGPGTRLTVL.

V is TRBV27 and J is TRBJ2-2; D unclear. The CDR3 is 14 residues long. The germline gives CDR1 MNHEY, CDR2 SMNVEV (reference sequence). V was pared by 1 base and J by 6 bases, with 9 bases between. The CDR3 sequence is CASSLYGRSGELFF. The CDR3 bases are TGTGCCAGCAGTTTATATGGTCGGTCCGGGGAGCTGTTTTTT.

The chain carries TRBV6-4 and TRBJ1-2, with 10 positions matching TRBD1. V gave up 6 bases and J gave up 7 bases; unmatched junction bases: 8. The CDR3 has 14 amino acids. Germline V gene sequence: CDR1 MRHNA, CDR2 SNTAGT. For the CDR3, the DNA is TGTGCCAGCAGGCACACAGGGACAGGGGCTGGCTACACCTTC. Its protein is CASRHTGTGAGYTF.

This clone was observed a handful of times. The chain recombines TRBV15 with TRBJ1-5; D unclear. The CDR3 is made up of 15 amino acids. The germline CDR1 and CDR2 sequences are LNHNV and YYDKDF (reference sequence). Trimming removed 0 bases at V and 7 bases at J, with 13 bases between. Here the CDR3 reads CATSRDHVEGQPQHF. CDR3 sequence (DNA): TGTGCCACCAGCAGAGATCATGTGGAGGGACAGCCCCAGCATTTT. The variable domain in full, completed from reference TRBV15 and TRBJ1-5, reads DAMVIQNPRYQVTQFGKPVTLSCSQTLNHNVMYWYQQKSSQAPKLLFHYYDKDFNNEADTPDNFQSRRPNTSFCFLDIRSPGLGDTAMYLCATSRDHVEGQPQHFGDGTRLSIL.

The genes are TRBV28 and TRBJ1-4, with TRBD1 identical over 10 bases. The CDR3 sequence is 14 residues long. With 6 bases clipped from V and 6 bases from J, the junction kept 4 bases outside the gene matches. Germline-derived CDR1 and CDR2 are MDHEN and SYDVKM. CDR3 protein: CASRRQGAHEKLFF. Here the CDR3 DNA reads TGTGCCAGCAGAAGACAGGGGGCGCATGAAAAACTGTTTTTT.

V usage is TRBV30 and J usage is TRBJ1-2, with D possibly being TRBD1 (6 bases). From germline, CDR1 is GTSNPN and CDR2 SVGIG (reference sequence). Between the trimmed V and J ends, which lost 2 bases and 5 bases, there was a span of 18 bases. The CDR3 contains 15 residues. The CDR3 here is CAWSFSRTAFYGYTF. The DNA of the CDR3 is TGTGCCTGGAGTTTCTCCAGGACAGCATTTTATGGCTACACCTTC.

The gene calls are TRBV27 and TRBJ1-5; TRBD1 agrees at 7 bases. The CDR3 spans 15 residues. Unmatched junction bases numbered 11, after V lost 6 bases and J lost 6 bases. Looked up from germline, CDR1 is MNHEY and CDR2 is SMNVEV (reference sequence). CDR3 region: CASRGGGGGGQPQHF. In nucleotides, the CDR3 is TGTGCCAGCAGGGGGGGAGGGGGCGGCGGTCAGCCCCAGCATTTT.

The chain carries TRBV9 and TRBJ2-6; tentatively, D is TRBD1 (5 bases). The length of the CDR3 is 16 residues. V dropped 0 bases and J dropped 2 bases, with 9 bases sitting between them. Germline loops: CDR1 SGDLS, CDR2 YYNGEE. The CDR3 DNA sequence: TGTGCCAGCAGCGTAGGCCCAGGGACTGGGGCCAACGTCCTGACTTTC. Amino acid sequence: CASSVGPGTGANVLTF.

J is TRBJ2-7 and V is TRBV7-8; 7 positions match TRBD1. The CDR3 consists of 14 residues. J lost 3 bases, V lost 1 base, and 3 bases had no gene match. Germline values: CDR1 SGHVS, CDR2 FQNEAQ. CDR3 coding DNA: TGTGCCAGCAGCTTAGGGGGGACAGTCTACGAGCAGTACGTC. It codes for CASSLGGTVYEQYV.

The gene calls are TRBV19 and TRBJ2-3; 9 bases are shared with TRBD1. The junction had 6 bases not matched to a gene; V was cut back by 6 bases and J by 2 bases. This CDR3 is 15 amino acids long. Germline values: CDR1 LNHDA, CDR2 SQIVND (reference sequence). The CDR3, as DNA: TGTGCCAGTAGGAACAGGGGGCTTTACACAGATACGCAGTATTTT. The encoded protein is CASRNRGLYTDTQYF.